The T cell receptor (beta chain) described here comes from a study of T cell responses to AZD1222 COVID-19 vaccine. Study outcomes and limitations: Vaccine-associated CD4 TCRs spanned spike, dominant at 160-218 and 743-854. Reports say nearly half of spike-specific TCRs go after unmutated variant regions. Repertoires were obtained solely post-peak T cell response. The donor cohort was predominantly white British with a female majority, and clonal diversity may have been underestimated.

Using immunoSEQ multiplex PCR, the repertoire was profiled, and TCRdb retains in-frame clones only, with some absent. This table has around 200,000 clones, approximately 86% appearing once. V lost 2 bases and J 3 bases, leaving 12 bases between the germline ends. The CDR3 has 15 amino acids. Looked up from germline, CDR1 is SGHKS and CDR2 is YYEKEE (reference sequence). Points on this clone: The antigen is unknown.

This sequence originates from an adult in good health. The material was peripheral blood, obtained on day 0 of AZD1222 vaccination. The chain links TRBV5-5 to TRBJ2-1, with D perhaps TRBD1 (6 bases). CDR3 sequence reads: CASSFRDTGYNEQFF. The CDR3 DNA reads TGTGCCAGCAGCTTCCGGGACACGGGCTACAATGAGCAGTTCTTC.